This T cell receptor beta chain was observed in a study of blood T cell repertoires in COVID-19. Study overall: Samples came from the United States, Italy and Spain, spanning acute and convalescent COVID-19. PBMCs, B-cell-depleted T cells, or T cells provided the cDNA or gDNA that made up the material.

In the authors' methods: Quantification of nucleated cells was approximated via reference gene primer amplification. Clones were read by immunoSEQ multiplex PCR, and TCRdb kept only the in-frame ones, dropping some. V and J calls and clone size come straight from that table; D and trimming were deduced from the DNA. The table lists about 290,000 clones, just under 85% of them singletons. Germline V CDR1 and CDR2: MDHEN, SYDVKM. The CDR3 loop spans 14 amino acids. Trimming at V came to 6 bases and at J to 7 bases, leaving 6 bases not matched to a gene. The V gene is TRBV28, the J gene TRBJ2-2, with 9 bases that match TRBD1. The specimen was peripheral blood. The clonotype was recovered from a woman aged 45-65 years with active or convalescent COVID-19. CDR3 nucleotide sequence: TGTGCCAGCAGCCAGACAGGGGGGATCGGGGAGCTGTTTTTT. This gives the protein CASSQTGGIGELFF.